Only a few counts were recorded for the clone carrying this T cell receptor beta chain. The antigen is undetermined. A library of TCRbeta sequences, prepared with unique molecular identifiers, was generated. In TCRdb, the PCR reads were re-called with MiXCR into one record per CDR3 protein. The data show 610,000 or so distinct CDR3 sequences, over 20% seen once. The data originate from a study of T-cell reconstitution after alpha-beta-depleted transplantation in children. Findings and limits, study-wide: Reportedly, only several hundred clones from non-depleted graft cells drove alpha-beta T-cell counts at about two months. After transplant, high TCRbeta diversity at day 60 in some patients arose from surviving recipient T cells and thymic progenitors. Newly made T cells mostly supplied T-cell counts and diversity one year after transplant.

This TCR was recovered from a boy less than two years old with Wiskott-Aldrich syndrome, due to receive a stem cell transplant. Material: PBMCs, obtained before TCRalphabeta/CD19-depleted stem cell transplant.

CDR3 loop: CASSLGGTGQGSTEAFF. The DNA for the CDR3 is TGCGCCAGCAGCTTGGGGGGGACAGGGCAGGGGAGCACTGAAGCTTTCTTT. The rearrangement uses TRBV5-1 and TRBJ1-1; TRBD1 matches 9 bases. The V gene's germline CDR1 is SGHRS and CDR2 YFSETQ. The CDR3 has 17 residues. With 0 bases clipped from V and 4 bases from J, the junction kept 10 bases outside the gene matches.